This T cell receptor (beta chain) derives from a study of T cell repertoires in cytomegalovirus infection. About the study: The public TCR beta signatures pointed to both CMV infection and matching HLA type. Study-wide results and caveats: Dominating the ex vivo response were HLA-C-restricted CMV-specific TCR beta clonotypes. Cumulative frequency (of public TCR beta family members) identified carriers of CMV plus the relevant HLA.

The V and J ends lost 3 bases and 0 bases respectively, with 9 bases between them. The germline gives CDR1 DFQATT, CDR2 SNEGSKA (reference sequence). CDR3 length equals 14 residues. TCRdb reprocessed the reads with MiXCR, giving one entry per CDR3 protein. The profile covers about 260,000 distinct CDR3 sequences, with around 13% appearing a single time and 8.8% taken by the ten largest. About this clonotype itself: The antigen is not known.

Sequencing used PBMCs. This sequence originates from a human donor in good health (CMV status not recorded). Some clones in this sample may be carry-over from other donors' samples. This chain connects TRBV20-1 to TRBJ1-5; no clear D gene. Here the CDR3 DNA reads TGCAGTGCTAGTTCCGGGGATAGCAATCAGCCCCAGCATTTT. Encoded protein: CSASSGDSNQPQHF.